There are a few counts of the clone carrying this T cell receptor beta chain. Germline and junction disagree at one end, which may indicate a read error. The CDR3 is 14 residues long. Germline loops: CDR1 LGHNA, CDR2 YSLEER. The sample originates from a study of blood T cells in healthy people across ages. The second PCR ran about 6 to 12 cycles with a sample-barcoded 5' primer and J-beta primers. Every cDNA was tagged by a template-switch adaptor with 12 random nucleotides. One entry per CDR3 protein, called by TCRdb with MiXCR from the 5' RACE reads. The repertoire consists of around 1,000,000 distinct CDR3 sequences, with 20% to 25% occurring once and the leading ten covering approximately 0.75%. This sample also belongs to another study, concerning T cells of mothers and their children. That source notes: Each child contributed some 3 million TCR beta CDR3 reads, while each mother contributed over 9.5 million. Slightly higher, non-significant overlap characterized related mother-child pairs relative to unrelated pairs.

Sequencing was performed on blood. The chain has TRBV4-3 and TRBJ2-7; D not certain. The receptor was derived from a girl aged 2-10 years in good health. The CDR3, as DNA: TGCGCCAGCAGCCAAGACACTGGCGATTATTACGAGCAGTTC. This encodes CASSQDTGDYYEQF.